One sample yielded the 32 T cell receptor beta chains listed below, sequenced in a study of T cell responses to AZD1222 COVID-19 vaccine. Produced via immunoSEQ multiplex PCR; TCRdb's table is partial and in-frame only. The sample contains roughly 130,000 clones, 90% to 95% of which appear only once. Here the sequenced sample was peripheral blood, taken on day 0 of AZD1222 vaccination. These receptors all stem from an adult in good health.

This clone appeared once. The chain carries TRBV10-3 and TRBJ2-7; 9 nucleotides line up with TRBD1. Germline V gives CDR1 ENHRY, CDR2 SYGVKD. The CDR3 runs to 15 residues. Trimming took 0 bases from V and 5 from J; bases not matched to a gene: 5. CDR3 sequence (DNA): TGTGCCATCAGTGAGTCGTTGGGACAGGGTAACGAGCAGTACTTC. Translated, it gives CAISESLGQGNEQYF.

This clone was observed a single time. The J gene is TRBJ2-1, the V gene TRBV9, with 9 bases identical to TRBD2. From germline, CDR1 is SGDLS and CDR2 YYNGEE. V dropped 0 bases and J dropped 5; count of bases not matched to a gene: 3. CDR3 size: 15 residues. CDR3 DNA: TGTGCCAGCAGCGTAGTATCTAGCGGGAACAATGAGCAGTTCTTC. This translates into CASSVVSSGNNEQFF.

The chain carries TRBV4-2 and TRBJ1-3, with 7 bases fitting TRBD1. CDR3 length: 15 amino acids. The V segment lost 3 bases and the J segment 0 bases; nucleotides outside the gene matches: 2. Germline CDR1 and CDR2: LGHNA and YNFKEQ. Here the CDR3 DNA reads TGTGCCAGCAGCCAGGACAGGTCCTCTGGAAACACCATATATTTT. This translates into CASSQDRSSGNTIYF.

This clone was detected a few times. The chain is built from TRBV7-8 and TRBJ2-5; D not resolved. V lost 5 bases, J lost 2 bases, and 12 bases lay in between. Germline CDR1 and CDR2: SGHVS and FQNEAQ. This CDR3 has 14 amino acids. CDR3 nucleotides: TGTGCCAGCAGCCTACCCGGGCGGCAAGAGACCCAGTACTTC. Its translation is CASSLPGRQETQYF.

V usage is TRBV5-1 and J usage is TRBJ1-1; D is possibly TRBD1 (6 bases). V lost 0 bases, J lost 2 bases, and 8 bases lay in between. In germline, CDR1 is SGHRS, CDR2 YFSETQ. This CDR3 has 14 residues. The CDR3 loop reads CASSLAGANTEAFF. The CDR3 region has the DNA TGCGCCAGCAGCTTGGCAGGGGCTAACACTGAAGCTTTCTTT.

The count of this clone is one. The chain joins TRBV12-3 or TRBV12-4 to TRBJ1-1; tentative D call: TRBD1 (5 bases). Between the trimmed V and J ends, which lost 3 bases and 5 bases, there was a span of 10 bases. This CDR3 is built from 13 residues. The CDR3 is CASSFRQLTEAFF. In nucleotides, the CDR3 is TGTGCCAGCAGTTTTAGACAGCTAACTGAAGCTTTCTTT.

The rearrangement uses TRBV30 and TRBJ1-4, with D perhaps TRBD1 (5 bases). Per the germline V gene, CDR1 is GTSNPN and CDR2 is SVGIG (reference sequence). V lost 4 bases to trimming and J lost 8 bases, with 17 bases between them. The CDR3 runs 14 residues. CDR3 nucleotide sequence: TGTGCCTGGAATCCTGGGATTGGGGGAGAAAAACTGTTTTTT. It codes for CAWNPGIGGEKLFF. Filled out from reference TRBV30 and TRBJ1-4, the complete variable domain reads SQTIHQWPATLVQPVGSPLSLECTVEGTSNPNLYWYRQAAGRGLQLLFYSVGIGQISSEVPQNLSASRPQDRQFILSSKKLLLSDSGFYLCAWNPGIGGEKLFFGSGTQLSVL.

The V gene is TRBV5-6, the J gene TRBJ1-1, with D unresolved. CDR3 length: 15 residues. The V gene's germline CDR1 is SGHDT and CDR2 YYEEEE. The V gene lost 0 bases and the J gene lost 0 bases, with 9 bases spanning the gap. CDR3: CASSLDGSLNTEAFF. DNA for the CDR3: TGTGCCAGCAGCTTGGACGGCAGCTTGAACACTGAAGCTTTCTTT.

The chain combines TRBV2 with TRBJ1-2, with a tentative D call TRBD1 (5 bases). V was pared by 11 bases and J by 7 bases, with 23 bases between. CDR1 and CDR2 from the germline V gene are SNHLY and FYNNEI. This CDR3 comprises 14 residues. DNA for the CDR3: TGTGCCTCTCCGGGACCCCAAAACGTGGGTGGCTACACCTTC. This codes for CASPGPQNVGGYTF.

The V call is TRBV15, the J call TRBJ1-4; D may be TRBD1 (5 bases). Trimming took off 3 bases at V and 4 bases at J, with 15 bases between the two ends. Per the germline V gene, CDR1 is LNHNV and CDR2 is YYDKDF (reference sequence). The CDR3 extends over 16 amino acids. The CDR3 DNA is TGTGCCACCAGCAGTCACGCTGGGGGTGTTAATGAAAAACTGTTTTTT. Translation: CATSSHAGGVNEKLFF.

The chain combines TRBV6-5 with TRBJ1-3; no reliable D call. This CDR3 comprises 14 residues. Germline V gives CDR1 MNHEY, CDR2 SVGAGI. Trimming cost V 6 bases and J 4 bases, with 13 bases left between them. The CDR3 protein is CASSGVVGGNTIYF. CDR3 DNA sequence: TGTGCCAGCAGCGGAGTGGTGGGGGGAAACACCATATATTTT.

The chain carries TRBV30 and TRBJ1-2, with 7 bases identical to TRBD1. Per germline, CDR1 GTSNPN and CDR2 SVGIG (reference sequence). This CDR3 comprises 15 residues. J lost 3 bases, V lost 4 bases, and 11 bases had no gene match. The CDR3 bases are TGTGCCTGGACCTCAGGGGCAGGGGGGCACTATGGCTACACCTTC. It specifies CAWTSGAGGHYGYTF.

V and J are TRBV6-5 and TRBJ2-2; 8 positions match TRBD1. Germline V gene lookup returns CDR1 MNHEY and CDR2 SVGAGI. This CDR3 has 15 amino acids. The J segment lost 4 bases and the V segment lost 2 bases, leaving 3 bases of the junction unmatched. The CDR3 reads CASSYNRGITGELFF. In nucleotides, the CDR3 is TGTGCCAGCAGTTACAACAGGGGGATCACCGGGGAGCTGTTTTTT.

This chain links TRBV4-1 with TRBJ1-1, with D perhaps matching TRBD1 (5 bases). Germline CDR1 MGHRA, CDR2 YSYEKL. CDR3 size: 13 residues. The V end was cut by 4 bases, the J end by 6 bases, with 12 bases between. In nucleotides, the CDR3 is TGCGCCAGCAGCCTGAGAGGGGACGCTGAAGCTTTCTTT. Its translation: CASSLRGDAEAFF.

The V call is TRBV5-1, the J call TRBJ1-4, with D tentatively TRBD1 (5 bases). The V end was cut by 0 bases, the J end by 0 bases, with 12 bases between. The CDR3 contains 17 residues. Germline CDR1 and CDR2: SGHRS and YFSETQ. CDR3 sequence: CASSLGLGQSTNEKLFF. In DNA form, the CDR3 reads TGCGCCAGCAGCTTGGGCCTGGGGCAATCAACTAATGAAAAACTGTTTTTT.

V usage is TRBV7-9 and J usage is TRBJ2-7; D may correspond to TRBD1 or TRBD2 (5 bases each). Germline V gene sequence: CDR1 SEHNR, CDR2 FQNEAQ (reference sequence). Trimming removed 4 bases at V and 4 bases at J, with 11 bases between. There are 13 residues in the CDR3. In DNA, the CDR3 is TGTGCCAGCAGCTCGAGAGGGGAATACGAGCAGTACTTC. Protein: CASSSRGEYEQYF. The whole variable domain, filled in from reference TRBV7-9 and TRBJ2-7, reads DTGVSQNPRHKITKRGQNVTFRCDPISEHNRLYWYRQTLGQGPEFLTYFQNEAQLEKSRLLSDRFSAERPKGSFSTLEIQRTEQGDSAMYLCASSSRGEYEQYFGPGTRLTVT.

This chain uses TRBV5-1 with TRBJ1-4, with unresolved D. The V and J ends lost 1 base and 5 bases respectively, with 9 bases between them. The CDR3 runs 14 residues. The germline CDR1 and CDR2 sequences are SGHRS and YFSETQ. The chain's CDR3 is CASSLSRLNEKLFF. DNA of the CDR3: TGCGCCAGCAGCTTGAGCAGGTTAAATGAAAAACTGTTTTTT.

The table lists this clone with a count of one. The V gene is TRBV24-1, the J gene TRBJ1-5; the D is unclear. The CDR3 has 14 residues. The V gene's germline CDR1 is KGHDR and CDR2 SFDVKD. The V end lost 4 bases, the J end lost 4 bases, and 10 bases lay between the germline ends. The CDR3 protein is CATSDPDGNQPQHF. CDR3 nucleotides: TGTGCCACCAGTGACCCTGACGGGAATCAGCCCCAGCATTTT.

This clone appeared once. The rearrangement joins TRBV7-2 to TRBJ2-1; tentatively, D is TRBD1 (5 bases). The V gene lost 1 base and the J gene lost 9 bases, with 13 bases spanning the gap. Germline V gives CDR1 SGHTA, CDR2 FQGNSA. CDR3 length: 14 amino acids. Here the CDR3 reads CASSLEGRKVEQFF. The CDR3 DNA reads TGTGCCAGCAGCTTAGAGGGGCGGAAGGTTGAGCAGTTCTTC.

V and J are TRBV12-3 or TRBV12-4 and TRBJ1-1; D is ambiguous. Trimming took 6 bases from V and 6 from J, leaving 11 bases between them. The CDR3 length is 12 residues. CDR3 DNA: TGTGCCAGCAGCCCGAATGGGGCTGAAGCTTTCTTT. Amino acid sequence: CASSPNGAEAFF.

The chain joins TRBV10-3 to TRBJ1-2, with 7 bases lining up with TRBD1. Germline CDR1 ENHRY, CDR2 SYGVKD. J was trimmed by 6 bases and V by 5 bases; bases with no gene match: 12. The CDR3 covers 15 residues. The CDR3 DNA sequence: TGTGCCATCAGTAGACAGGGAGGTCAGGTGGATGGCTACACCTTC. Its protein is CAISRQGGQVDGYTF.

This sequence joins TRBV18 and TRBJ2-5, with D possibly being TRBD2 (5 bases). This CDR3 has 15 amino acids. Germline values: CDR1 KGHSH, CDR2 LQKENI. Between the trimmed V and J ends, which lost 0 bases and 2 bases, there was a span of 10 bases. The CDR3 loop reads CASSPPSRRQETQYF. The CDR3 region has the DNA TGTGCCAGCTCACCACCCTCCAGGAGGCAAGAGACCCAGTACTTC.

The rearrangement uses TRBV7-9 and TRBJ2-7; weak D call: TRBD2 (7 bases). V gave up 0 bases and J gave up 2 bases, with 14 bases separating them. CDR1 is SEHNR and CDR2 is FQNEAQ in the germline V gene (reference sequence). This CDR3 is built from 16 residues. The CDR3 coding sequence is TGTGCCAGCAGCTTAGCGAGGGGGGGTACTACCTACGAGCAGTACTTC. Its translation: CASSLARGGTTYEQYF. Looking up the rest from reference TRBV7-9 and TRBJ2-7 gives the full variable domain: DTGVSQNPRHKITKRGQNVTFRCDPISEHNRLYWYRQTLGQGPEFLTYFQNEAQLEKSRLLSDRFSAERPKGSFSTLEIQRTEQGDSAMYLCASSLARGGTTYEQYFGPGTRLTVT.

J is TRBJ2-5 and V is TRBV19, with a tentative D call TRBD1 (6 bases). From germline, CDR1 is LNHDA and CDR2 SQIVND (reference sequence). The CDR3 spans 15 residues. V lost 2 bases and J 5 bases, leaving 15 bases between the germline ends. The CDR3 DNA is TGTGCCAGTAGTATACCCACAACAGGGACGGAGACCCAGTACTTC. Encoded protein: CASSIPTTGTETQYF.

V is TRBV5-6 and J is TRBJ1-2; 8 bases fit TRBD1. The CDR3 extends over 13 amino acids. The V gene's germline CDR1 is SGHDT and CDR2 YYEEEE. V lost 1 base to trimming and J lost 6 bases; unmatched junction nucleotides: 2. The CDR3 loop reads CASSLPTGDGYTF. In DNA, the CDR3 is TGTGCCAGCAGCTTGCCGACAGGGGATGGCTACACCTTC. Supplemented by reference TRBV5-6 and TRBJ1-2, the full variable domain reads DAGVTQSPTHLIKTRGQQVTLRCSPKSGHDTVSWYQQALGQGPQFIFQYYEEEERQRGNFPDRFSGHQFPNYSSELNVNALLLGDSALYLCASSLPTGDGYTFGSGTRLTVV.

The rearrangement joins TRBV19 to TRBJ2-1, with D uncertain. V was shortened by 6 bases and J by 6 bases, with 15 bases between the two germline ends. The CDR3 spans 14 residues. Germline V CDR1 and CDR2: LNHDA, SQIVND (reference sequence). CDR3 in amino acids: CASRPWIGFNEQFF. The CDR3 bases are TGTGCCAGTAGGCCGTGGATTGGGTTCAATGAGCAGTTCTTC.

J is TRBJ2-7 and V is TRBV5-8; D is perhaps TRBD2 (5 bases). CDR1 is SGHTS and CDR2 is YDEGEE in the germline V gene. V lost 4 bases, J lost 4 bases, and 15 bases lay in between. The CDR3 consists of 14 residues. The CDR3, as DNA: TGTGCCAGCAGCCGAGCGGCCGATCTTTACGAGCAGTACTTC. It encodes CASSRAADLYEQYF.

The V gene is TRBV27, the J gene TRBJ2-1; TRBD2 matches at 9 bases. CDR1 is MNHEY and CDR2 is SMNVEV in the germline V gene (reference sequence). The CDR3 loop spans 12 amino acids. Unmatched junction bases numbered 3, after V lost 5 bases and J lost 10 bases. The DNA for the CDR3 is TGTGCCAGCAGTCCCGGACTAGCGGAGCAGTTCTTC. Translating gives CASSPGLAEQFF.

This chain joins TRBV9 and TRBJ1-5, with D unclear. Per the germline V gene, CDR1 is SGDLS and CDR2 is YYNGEE. The CDR3 is made up of 14 amino acids. The V end lost 4 bases, the J end lost 3 bases, and 11 bases lay between the germline ends. The CDR3 loop is CASSLGGDNQPQHF. CDR3 bases: TGTGCCAGCAGCCTCGGCGGGGACAATCAGCCCCAGCATTTT.

The chain employs TRBV7-2 and TRBJ1-2; D perhaps matches TRBD1 (5 bases). V was clipped by 5 bases and J by 4 bases, with 11 bases between them. This CDR3 contains 13 residues. In germline, CDR1 is SGHTA, CDR2 FQGNSA. CDR3 coding DNA: TGTGCCAGCAGCCCCCAGGGAGTCTATGGCTACACCTTC. Its translation is CASSPQGVYGYTF.

The CDR3 DNA reads TGCGCCAGCAGCCAAGACCTGGGGCCAAATCAGCCCCAGCATTTT. It translates to CASSQDLGPNQPQHF. V usage is TRBV4-3 and J usage is TRBJ1-5; weak D call: TRBD1 (5 bases). CDR1 is LGHNA and CDR2 is YSLEER in the germline V gene. The CDR3 sequence is 15 residues long. V was clipped by 0 bases and J by 4 bases, with 10 bases between them.

The genes are TRBV7-2 and TRBJ1-6; D is ambiguous. The CDR3 is made up of 16 amino acids. V lost 1 base and J lost 5, with 12 bases in between. The germline V gene has CDR1 SGHTA and CDR2 FQGNSA. The CDR3 spells CASSLDSRANNSPLHF. The CDR3 DNA follows: TGTGCCAGCAGCTTAGACTCCAGAGCAAATAATTCACCCCTCCACTTT.